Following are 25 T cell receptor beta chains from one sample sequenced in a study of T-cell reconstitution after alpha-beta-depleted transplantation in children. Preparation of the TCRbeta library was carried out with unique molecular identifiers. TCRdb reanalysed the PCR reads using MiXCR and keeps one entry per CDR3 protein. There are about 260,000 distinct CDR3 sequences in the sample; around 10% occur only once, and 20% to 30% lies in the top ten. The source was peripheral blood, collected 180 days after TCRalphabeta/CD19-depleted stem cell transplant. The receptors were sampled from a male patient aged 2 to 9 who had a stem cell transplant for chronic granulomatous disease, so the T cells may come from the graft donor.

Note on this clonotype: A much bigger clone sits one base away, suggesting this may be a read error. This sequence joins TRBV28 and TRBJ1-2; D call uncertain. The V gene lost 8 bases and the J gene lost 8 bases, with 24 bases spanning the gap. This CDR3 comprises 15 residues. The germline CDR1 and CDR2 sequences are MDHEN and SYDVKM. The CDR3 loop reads CASGPILGPPRGYTF. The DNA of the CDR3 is TGTGCCAGCGGTCCCATCTTAGGGCCCCCTCGAGGCTACACCTTC.

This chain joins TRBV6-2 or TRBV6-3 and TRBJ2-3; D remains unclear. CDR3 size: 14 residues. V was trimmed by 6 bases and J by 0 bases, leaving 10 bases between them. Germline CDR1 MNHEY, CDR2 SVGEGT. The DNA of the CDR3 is TGTGCCAGCAGGTCTCCCTCTAGCACAGATACGCAGTATTTT. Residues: CASRSPSSTDTQYF.

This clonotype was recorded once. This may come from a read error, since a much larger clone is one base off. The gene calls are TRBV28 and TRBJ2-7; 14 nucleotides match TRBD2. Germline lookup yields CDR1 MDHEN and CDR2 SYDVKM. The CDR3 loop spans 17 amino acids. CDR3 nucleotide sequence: TGTGCCAGCAGTTTAGAGTTTGGGACTAGCGGGAGAAGGGAGCGGTACTTC. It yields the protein CASSLEFGTSGRRERYF. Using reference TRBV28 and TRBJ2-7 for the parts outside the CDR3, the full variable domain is DVKVTQSSRYLVKRTGEKVFLECVQDMDHENMFWYRQDPGLGLRLIYFSYDVKMKEKGDIPEGYSVSREKKERFSLILESASTNQTSMYLCASSLEFGTSGRRERYFGPGTRLTVT.

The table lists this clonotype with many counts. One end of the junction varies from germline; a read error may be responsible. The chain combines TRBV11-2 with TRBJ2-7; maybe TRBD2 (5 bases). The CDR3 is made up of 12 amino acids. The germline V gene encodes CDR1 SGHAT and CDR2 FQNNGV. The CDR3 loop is CASSVTTSRAHF. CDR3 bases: TGTGCCAGCAGCGTCACCACCTCGAGGGCACACTTC.

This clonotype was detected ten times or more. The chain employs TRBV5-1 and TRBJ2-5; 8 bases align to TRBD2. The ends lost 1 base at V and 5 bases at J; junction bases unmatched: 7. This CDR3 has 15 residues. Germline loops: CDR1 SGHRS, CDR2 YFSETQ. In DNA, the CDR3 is TGCGCCAGCAGCTTGACTAGCGGTCTGTTGGAGACCCAGTACTTC. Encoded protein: CASSLTSGLLETQYF.

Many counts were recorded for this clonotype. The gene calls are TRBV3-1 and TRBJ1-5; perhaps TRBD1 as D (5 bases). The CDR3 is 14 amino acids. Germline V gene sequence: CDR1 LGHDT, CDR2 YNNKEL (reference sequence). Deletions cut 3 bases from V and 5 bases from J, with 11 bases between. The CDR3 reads CASSHGGGDQPQHF. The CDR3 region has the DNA TGTGCCAGCAGCCATGGGGGAGGAGATCAGCCCCAGCATTTT.

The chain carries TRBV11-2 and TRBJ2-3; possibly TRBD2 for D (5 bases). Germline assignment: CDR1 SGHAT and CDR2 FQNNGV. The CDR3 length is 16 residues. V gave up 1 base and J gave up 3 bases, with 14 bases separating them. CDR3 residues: CASSLGVVTGTDTQYF. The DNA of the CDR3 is TGTGCCAGCAGCTTAGGGGTGGTCACGGGGACAGATACGCAGTATTTT.

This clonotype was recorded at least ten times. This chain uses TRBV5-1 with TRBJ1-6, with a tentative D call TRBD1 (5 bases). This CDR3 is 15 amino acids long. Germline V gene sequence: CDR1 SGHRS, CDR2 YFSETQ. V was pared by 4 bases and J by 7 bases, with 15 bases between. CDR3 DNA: TGCGCCAGCAGCACCACCGGGACGGGAAATTCACCCCTCCACTTT. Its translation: CASSTTGTGNSPLHF.

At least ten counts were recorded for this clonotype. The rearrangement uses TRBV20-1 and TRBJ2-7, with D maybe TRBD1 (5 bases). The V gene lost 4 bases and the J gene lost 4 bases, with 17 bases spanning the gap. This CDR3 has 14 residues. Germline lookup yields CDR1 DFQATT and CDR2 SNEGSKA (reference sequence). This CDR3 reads CSANPAHRRYEQYF. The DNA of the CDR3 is TGCAGTGCTAACCCCGCGCACAGGCGGTACGAGCAGTACTTC.

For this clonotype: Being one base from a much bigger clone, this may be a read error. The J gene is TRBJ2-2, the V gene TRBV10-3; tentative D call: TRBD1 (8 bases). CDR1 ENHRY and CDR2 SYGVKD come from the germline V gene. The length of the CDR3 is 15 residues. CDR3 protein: CAISERQGRAGEPFF. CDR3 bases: TGTGCCATCAGTGAAAGACAGGGGAGGGCCGGGGAGCCGTTTTTT.

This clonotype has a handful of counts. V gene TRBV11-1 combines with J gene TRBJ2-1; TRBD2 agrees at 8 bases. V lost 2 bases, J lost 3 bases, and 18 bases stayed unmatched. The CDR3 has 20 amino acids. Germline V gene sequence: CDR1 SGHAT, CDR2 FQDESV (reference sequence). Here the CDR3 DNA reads TGTGCCAGCAGCTTACTGATAAAGAAGTTTGGGACTAGTATCTACAATGAGCAGTTCTTC. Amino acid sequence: CASSLLIKKFGTSIYNEQFF. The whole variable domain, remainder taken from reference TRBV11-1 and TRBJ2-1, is EAEVAQSPRYKITEKSQAVAFWCDPISGHATLYWYRQILGQGPELLVQFQDESVVDDSQLPKDRFSAERLKGVDSTLKIQPAELGDSAMYLCASSLLIKKFGTSIYNEQFFGPGTRLTVL.

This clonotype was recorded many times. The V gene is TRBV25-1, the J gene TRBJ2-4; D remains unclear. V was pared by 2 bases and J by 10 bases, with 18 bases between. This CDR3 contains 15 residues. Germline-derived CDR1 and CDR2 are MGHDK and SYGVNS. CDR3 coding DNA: TGTGCCAGCAGTGAAAAGGAGAAAGCCGTGAGAATTCAGTACTTC. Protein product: CASSEKEKAVRIQYF.

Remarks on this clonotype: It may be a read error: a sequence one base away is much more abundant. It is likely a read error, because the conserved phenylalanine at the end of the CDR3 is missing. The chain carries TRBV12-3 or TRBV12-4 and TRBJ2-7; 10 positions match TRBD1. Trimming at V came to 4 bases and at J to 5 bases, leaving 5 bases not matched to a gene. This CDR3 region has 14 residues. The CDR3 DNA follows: TGTGCCAGCAGTTACCGGGACAGGGGCAACGAGCAGTACTTG. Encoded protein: CASSYRDRGNEQYL.

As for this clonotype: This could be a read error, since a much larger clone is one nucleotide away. CDR3 coding DNA: TGCAGTGCTCAGAGAGGCGGAAGCACCTACGAGCAGCACTTC. Amino acids: CSAQRGGSTYEQHF. The chain combines TRBV20-1 with TRBJ2-7; D is unresolved. Germline values: CDR1 DFQATT, CDR2 SNEGSKA (reference sequence). The CDR3 contains 14 residues.

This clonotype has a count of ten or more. The CDR3 sequence: CASSQEPGGASSYNSPLHF. CDR3 DNA sequence: TGCGCCAGCAGCCAAGAGCCTGGCGGGGCGAGCTCCTATAATTCACCCCTCCACTTT. The chain has TRBV4-3 and TRBJ1-6, with D tentatively TRBD1 (5 bases). The CDR3 covers 19 residues. Trimming pared 0 bases from V and 0 bases from J, leaving 15 bases between. CDR1 and CDR2 from the germline V gene are LGHNA and YSLEER.

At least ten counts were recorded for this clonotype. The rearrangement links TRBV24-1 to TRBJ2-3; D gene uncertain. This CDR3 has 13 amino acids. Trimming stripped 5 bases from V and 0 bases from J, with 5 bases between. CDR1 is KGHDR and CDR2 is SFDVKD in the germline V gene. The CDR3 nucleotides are TGTGCCACCAGTGTGGCAAGCACAGATACGCAGTATTTT. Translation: CATSVASTDTQYF.

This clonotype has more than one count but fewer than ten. The CDR3 protein is CASTVVQAGKLFF. Here the CDR3 DNA reads TGTGCCAGCACCGTGGTCCAGGCTGGAAAACTGTTTTTT. V is TRBV12-3 or TRBV12-4 and J is TRBJ1-4, with unresolved D. Trimming pared 7 bases from V and 10 bases from J, leaving 16 bases between. This CDR3 is 13 amino acids long.

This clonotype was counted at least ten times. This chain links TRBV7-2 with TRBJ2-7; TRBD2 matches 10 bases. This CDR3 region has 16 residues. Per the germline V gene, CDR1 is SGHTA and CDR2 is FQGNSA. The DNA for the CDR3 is TGTGCGACCTCGCTGACTAGCGGGTTTAGCTCCTACGAGCAGTACTTC. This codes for CATSLTSGFSSYEQYF.

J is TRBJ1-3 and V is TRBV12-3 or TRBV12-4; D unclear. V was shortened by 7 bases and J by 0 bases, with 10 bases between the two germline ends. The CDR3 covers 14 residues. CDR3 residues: CASTTGFSGNTIYF. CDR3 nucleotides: TGTGCCAGCACTACGGGTTTCTCTGGAAACACCATATATTTT.

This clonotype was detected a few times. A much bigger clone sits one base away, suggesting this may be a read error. The CDR3 reads CASSLVDSSGIRFGTDTHYF. The CDR3 DNA follows: TGTGCCAGCAGCTTAGTTGACTCCAGCGGGATACGGTTCGGCACAGATACGCATTATTTT. This chain joins TRBV11-2 and TRBJ2-3; 7 bases map to TRBD2. Germline V CDR1 and CDR2: SGHAT, FQNNGV. The CDR3 length is 20 residues.

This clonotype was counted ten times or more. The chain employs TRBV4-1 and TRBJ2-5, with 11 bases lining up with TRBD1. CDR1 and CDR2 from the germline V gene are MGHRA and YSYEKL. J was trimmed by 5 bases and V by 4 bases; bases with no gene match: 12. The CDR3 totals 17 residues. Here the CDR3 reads CASSPYPGQGGKETQYF. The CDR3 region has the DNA TGCGCCAGCAGCCCTTACCCGGGACAGGGGGGAAAGGAGACCCAGTACTTC.

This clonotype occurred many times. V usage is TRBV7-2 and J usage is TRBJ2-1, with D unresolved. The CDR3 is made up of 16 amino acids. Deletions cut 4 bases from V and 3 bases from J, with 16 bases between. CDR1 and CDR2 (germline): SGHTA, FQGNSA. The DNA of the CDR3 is TGTGCCAGCAGCTCGGACCCGACCTTCTTCTACAATGAGCAGTTCTTC. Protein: CASSSDPTFFYNEQFF.

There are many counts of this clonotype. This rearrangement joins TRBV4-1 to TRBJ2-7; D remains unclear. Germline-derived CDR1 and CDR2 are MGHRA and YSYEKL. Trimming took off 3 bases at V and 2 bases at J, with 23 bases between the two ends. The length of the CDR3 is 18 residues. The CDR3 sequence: CASSHRALPGPLTYEQYF. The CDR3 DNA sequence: TGCGCCAGCAGCCATCGAGCCCTCCCAGGACCCCTAACCTACGAGCAGTACTTC.

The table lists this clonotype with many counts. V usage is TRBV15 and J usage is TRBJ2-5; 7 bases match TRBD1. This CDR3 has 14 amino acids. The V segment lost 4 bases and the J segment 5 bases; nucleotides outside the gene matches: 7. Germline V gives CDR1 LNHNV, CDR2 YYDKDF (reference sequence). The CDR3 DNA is TGTGCCACCAGCACAGCGGCCAGGGGGGAGACCCAGTACTTC. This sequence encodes CATSTAARGETQYF.

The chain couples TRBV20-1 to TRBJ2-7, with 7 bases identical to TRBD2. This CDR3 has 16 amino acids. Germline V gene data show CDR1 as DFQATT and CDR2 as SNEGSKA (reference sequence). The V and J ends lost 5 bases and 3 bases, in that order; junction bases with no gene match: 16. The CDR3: CSARRGGGASLYEQYF. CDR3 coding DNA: TGCAGTGCTCGCCGTGGGGGGGGAGCCTCCCTCTACGAGCAGTACTTC.